Below are 31 T cell receptor beta chains sequenced from a single sample in a study of regulatory T cells in long-lasting Graves disease. As to time point: persistent/refractory GD, antithyroid drugs over 5 years with positive TRAb. The TCR library was prepared using RNA isolated from PBMCs. Arm-PCR of CDR3 regions with iRepertoire HTBI primers generated TCR beta libraries. TCRdb fed the multiplex PCR reads into MiXCR, producing one record per CDR3 protein. The table lists fewer than 400,000 distinct CDR3 sequences, more than 20% of them singletons. The material was peripheral blood mononuclear cells (PBMCs), obtained when the disease was refractory, from a patient treated with antithyroid drugs. Receptors were obtained from a female donor with Graves disease.

The table lists this clonotype with many counts. The chain couples TRBV28 to TRBJ1-2; the match to TRBD1 covers 8 bases. This CDR3 region has 14 residues. The V gene end was trimmed by 6 bases and the J gene end by 8 bases; junction bases not matched to a gene: 11. Per the germline V gene, CDR1 is MDHEN and CDR2 is SYDVKM. The CDR3 sequence is CASRQLDRVKGYTF. The CDR3 bases are TGTGCCAGCAGGCAACTGGACAGGGTGAAGGGCTACACCTTC.

This clonotype was seen ten or more times. The chain uses TRBV7-2 and TRBJ1-2; TRBD1 matches at 11 bases. Germline V gene lookup returns CDR1 SGHTA and CDR2 FQGNSA. The trim removed 1 base at V and 7 bases at J, leaving 8 bases unmatched. The CDR3 consists of 16 residues. The CDR3 sequence: CASSLGWWTGGSGYTF. In DNA form, the CDR3 reads TGTGCCAGCAGCTTAGGATGGTGGACAGGGGGCTCTGGCTACACCTTC.

Turning to this clonotype: This sequence may be a read error, since a much larger clone differs from it by one base. The rearrangement uses TRBV7-8 and TRBJ1-4; 8 bases are shared with TRBD1. This CDR3 comprises 15 residues. V was pared by 3 bases and J by 7 bases, with 7 bases of the junction left unmatched. Germline CDR1 and CDR2: SGHVS and FQNEAQ. The CDR3 DNA reads as TGTGCCAGCAGCTTGACCCAGGGGGCGGGTGAAAAACTGTTTTTT. It translates to CASSLTQGAGEKLFF.

Concerning this clonotype itself: An end of the junction does not agree with germline; a read error may underlie this. The rearrangement links TRBV19 to TRBJ2-1; either TRBD1 or TRBD2 may fit D (5 bases each). Per germline, CDR1 LNHDA and CDR2 SQIVND (reference sequence). This CDR3 has 13 residues. DNA for the CDR3: TGTGCCAGTAGTACCTCTACTAGGGGAGAGCAGCTCTTC. This gives the protein CASSTSTRGEQLF.

This clonotype was detected many times. The J gene is TRBJ1-2, the V gene TRBV28; perhaps TRBD1 as D (5 bases). The CDR3 extends over 14 amino acids. The germline gives CDR1 MDHEN, CDR2 SYDVKM. V lost 5 bases, J lost 6 bases, and 16 bases lay in between. The CDR3 DNA reads TGTGCCAGCAGTACCGACGGATGGGGCGATGGCTACACCTTC. Encoded protein: CASSTDGWGDGYTF.

In its sample, this clonotype was seen many times. This chain links TRBV10-3 with TRBJ1-5, with D unclear. V lost 10 bases and J lost 0, with 16 bases in between. There are 15 residues in the CDR3. Germline CDR1 reads ENHRY; CDR2 reads SYGVKD. DNA of the CDR3: TGTGCCACCCTCTCCCGGAGGGATAGCAATCAGCCCCAGCATTTT. Amino acid sequence: CATLSRRDSNQPQHF.

This clonotype was recorded many times. The chain recombines TRBV2 with TRBJ1-6, with 10 bases fitting TRBD1. V lost 3 bases, J lost 10 bases, and 6 bases stayed unmatched. Looked up from germline, CDR1 is SNHLY and CDR2 is FYNNEI. The length of the CDR3 is 15 residues. The CDR3 protein is CASSDVDRGGSPLHF. CDR3 DNA: TGTGCCAGCAGTGACGTGGACAGGGGGGGATCACCCCTCCACTTT.

In this sample, this clonotype turned up a few times. The chain employs TRBV6-2 or TRBV6-3 and TRBJ1-5; unclear D gene. Deletions cut 8 bases from V and 0 bases from J, with 8 bases between. Germline values: CDR1 MNHEY, CDR2 SVGEGT. CDR3 size: 13 residues. CDR3 bases: TGTGCCAGCGGATATCTTAGCAATCAGCCCCAGCATTTT. As protein: CASGYLSNQPQHF.

The table lists this clonotype with many counts. CDR3 coding DNA: TGTGCCACCAGCAGGGACAGCAGAGAGACCCAGTACTTC. Protein: CATSRDSRETQYF. V is TRBV15 and J is TRBJ2-5; D may be TRBD1 (6 bases). Trimming removed 3 bases from V and 4 bases from J, with 9 bases in between. CDR1 is LNHNV and CDR2 is YYDKDF in the germline V gene (reference sequence). The length of the CDR3 is 13 residues.

This clonotype was found many times. The rearrangement links TRBV20-1 to TRBJ1-5; 9 positions match TRBD1. This CDR3 spans 16 amino acids. CDR1 and CDR2 from the germline V gene are DFQATT and SNEGSKA (reference sequence). The junction had 12 bases not matched to a gene; V was cut back by 5 bases and J by 4 bases. For the CDR3, the DNA is TGCAGTGCTGGGGGACAGGGAGGTTTGAGGAATCAGCCCCAGCATTTT. It yields the protein CSAGGQGGLRNQPQHF.

This clonotype was counted many times. The chain employs TRBV12-3 or TRBV12-4 and TRBJ1-1; 9 positions agree with TRBD1. V lost 5 bases to trimming and J lost 1 base; unmatched junction nucleotides: 14. The CDR3 covers 18 residues. The CDR3 coding sequence is TGTGCCAGCAGTCCCACGGACAGGGGATTTAAGGGGAACACTGAAGCTTTCTTT. Its protein is CASSPTDRGFKGNTEAFF.

This clonotype was seen more than once but under ten times. The V and J genes are TRBV29-1 and TRBJ1-5; unclear D gene. The CDR3 covers 13 residues. Per the germline V gene, CDR1 is SQVTM and CDR2 is ANQGSEA. The V end was cut by 7 bases, the J end by 5 bases, with 15 bases between. CDR3 coding DNA: TGCAGCGCCCGAGGTGAGGGCGATCAGCCCCAGCATTTT. Amino acid sequence: CSARGEGDQPQHF. The full variable domain, its missing parts supplied by reference TRBV29-1 and TRBJ1-5, is SAVISQKPSRDICQRGTSLTIQCQVDSQVTMMFWYRQQPGQSLTLIATANQGSEATYESGFVIDKFPISRPNLTFSTLTVSNMSPEDSSIYLCSARGEGDQPQHFGDGTRLSIL.

This clonotype was recorded many times. The CDR3 DNA follows: TGTGCCAGCAGTTCCATTGGTCGAGCTTTCTTT. Residues: CASSSIGRAFF. V and J are TRBV28 and TRBJ1-1; D gene ambiguous. With 4 bases removed from V and 10 bases from J, the gap between germline ends came to 10 bases. The CDR3 sequence is 11 residues long. Germline-derived CDR1 and CDR2 are MDHEN and SYDVKM.

This chain uses TRBV7-9 with TRBJ2-7, with TRBD2 identical over 11 bases. CDR3 length equals 15 residues. Germline CDR1 is SEHNR and CDR2 is FQNEAQ (reference sequence). The V and J ends lost 5 bases and 3 bases, in that order; junction bases with no gene match: 6. The CDR3 DNA sequence: TGTGCCAGCAGCAAACGGACTAGCGGGCTCTACGAGCAGTACTTC. This gives the protein CASSKRTSGLYEQYF.

CDR3 amino acids: CASSQAPGTGELFF. The CDR3 region has the DNA TGCGCCAGCAGCCAAGCCCCTGGCACCGGGGAGCTGTTTTTT. V and J are TRBV4-3 and TRBJ2-2; D is unresolved. The CDR3 sequence is 14 residues long. V lost 1 base and J lost 4, with 7 bases in between. CDR1 is LGHNA, CDR2 YSLEER, per germline.

This clonotype was seen repeatedly, ten times or more. V is TRBV7-2 and J is TRBJ2-5; 9 nucleotides align to TRBD2. The CDR3 runs to 15 residues. Germline CDR1 and CDR2: SGHTA and FQGNSA. With V trimmed by 6 bases and J by 2 bases, 7 bases remained unmatched. The CDR3 sequence is CASSTTSGSQETQYF. The CDR3 coding sequence is TGTGCCAGCAGTACAACTAGCGGGTCGCAAGAGACCCAGTACTTC.

The table lists this clonotype with many counts. The genes are TRBV30 and TRBJ1-6; TRBD1 aligns across 8 bases. CDR1 and CDR2 (germline): GTSNPN, SVGIG (reference sequence). J gave up 10 bases and V 3 bases, and 2 bases lay outside the gene matches. This CDR3 is 12 amino acids long. The DNA of the CDR3 is TGTGCCTGGAGAACAGGGGGATCACCCCTCCACTTT. It codes for CAWRTGGSPLHF.

This clonotype was counted only a few times. One end of the junction fails to match germline, which may point to a read error. This chain joins TRBV10-3 and TRBJ2-5; TRBD2 aligns across 7 bases. Germline V gives CDR1 ENHRY, CDR2 SYGVKD. This CDR3 is built from 13 residues. The chain's CDR3 is CAIGDLGGETQYF. CDR3 in DNA: TGTGCCATCGGTGATCTGGGGGGGGAGACCCAGTACTTC.

This clonotype was recorded many times. The chain recombines TRBV20-1 with TRBJ2-5; D remains unclear. This CDR3 is built from 14 residues. From germline, CDR1 is DFQATT and CDR2 SNEGSKA (reference sequence). V lost 1 base to trimming and J lost 8 bases, with 17 bases between them. CDR3 sequence (DNA): TGCAGTGCTAGAGTGGGATCTTACGGAGACACCCAGTACTTC. This translates into CSARVGSYGDTQYF.

This clonotype has a handful of counts. This rearrangement joins TRBV5-6 to TRBJ2-7, with D tentatively TRBD1 (5 bases). In germline, CDR1 is SGHDT, CDR2 YYEEEE. V was clipped by 0 bases and J by 1 base, with 8 bases between them. This CDR3 spans 14 amino acids. The CDR3 region has the DNA TGTGCCAGCAGCTTGGATGGGGCATCCTACGAGCAGTACTTC. Translated: CASSLDGASYEQYF.

This clonotype was detected ten times or more. This chain connects TRBV28 to TRBJ1-6; D is unclear. V gave up 2 bases and J gave up 9 bases, with 20 bases separating them. Germline V lookup: CDR1 MDHEN, CDR2 SYDVKM. The CDR3 runs 17 residues. Here the CDR3 DNA reads TGTGCCAGCAGTTTAGGGAGCCGGCCTACGCCAGCTTCACCCCTCCACTTT. It encodes CASSLGSRPTPASPLHF.

V usage is TRBV24-1 and J usage is TRBJ2-2; D not certain. The CDR3 spans 11 residues. Between the trimmed V and J ends, which lost 9 bases and 4 bases, there was a span of 5 bases. Germline V lookup: CDR1 KGHDR, CDR2 SFDVKD. Written as DNA, the CDR3 is TGTGCCACCGGGTCCACCGGGGAGCTGTTTTTT. It codes for CATGSTGELFF.

This clonotype has a handful of counts. V is TRBV27 and J is TRBJ2-2; 11 bases fit TRBD2. This CDR3 has 16 residues. Germline CDR1 and CDR2: MNHEY and SMNVEV (reference sequence). V was clipped by 5 bases and J by 3 bases; unmatched bases: 5. CDR3 DNA sequence: TGTGCCAGCAGTGTACTAGCGGGAGACGACACCGGGGAGCTGTTTTTT. Translating gives CASSVLAGDDTGELFF.

This clonotype has a single count. The CDR3 DNA reads TGTGCCAGCAGTTTATTCCGACAGGGTGTCGCTGAAGCTTTCTTT. This codes for CASSLFRQGVAEAFF. This rearrangement joins TRBV12-3 or TRBV12-4 to TRBJ1-1, with 7 bases aligning to TRBD1. CDR3 length: 15 residues. Losses at the gene ends were 2 bases for V and 6 bases for J; bases not matched to a gene: 9.

This clonotype was seen a handful of times. V gene TRBV19 combines with J gene TRBJ1-4; D gene uncertain. This CDR3 comprises 14 residues. V was clipped by 3 bases and J by 10 bases, with 15 bases between them. Germline V gives CDR1 LNHDA, CDR2 SQIVND (reference sequence). The CDR3 DNA is TGTGCCAGTAGTATGCCCAGGCGTGGTGCAAAACTGTTTTTT. Its protein is CASSMPRRGAKLFF.

Remarks on this clonotype: It may be a read error: a sequence one base away is much more abundant. This sequence joins TRBV12-3 or TRBV12-4 and TRBJ2-2, with D perhaps matching TRBD2 (6 bases). The CDR3 length is 14 residues. The CDR3 loop is CACSLGGVTGELFF. In DNA, the CDR3 is TGTGCCTGCAGTTTGGGCGGGGTTACCGGGGAGCTGTTTTTT.

This clonotype was seen repeatedly, ten times or more. This chain joins TRBV28 and TRBJ1-4; 9 bases agree with TRBD1. The germline gives CDR1 MDHEN, CDR2 SYDVKM. The CDR3 loop spans 16 amino acids. The J segment lost 4 bases and the V segment lost 5 bases, leaving 8 bases of the junction unmatched. The CDR3 protein is CASSTRTGGRNEKLFF. In nucleotides, the CDR3 is TGTGCCAGCAGTACTCGCACAGGGGGCCGTAATGAAAAACTGTTTTTT.

There are many counts of this clonotype. The V and J genes are TRBV29-1 and TRBJ1-1; D remains unclear. The V end was cut by 3 bases, the J end by 6 bases, with 8 bases between. CDR3 size: 11 residues. Germline-derived CDR1 and CDR2 are SQVTM and ANQGSEA. CDR3 DNA sequence: TGCAGCGTTGACCGTACCGCTGAAGCTTTCTTT. Its protein is CSVDRTAEAFF.

This clonotype was recorded many times. The chain links TRBV7-3 to TRBJ2-2; TRBD2 is a possible D gene (6 bases). The CDR3 has 17 amino acids. The germline V gene has CDR1 SGHTA and CDR2 FQGTGA. V was shortened by 5 bases and J by 1 base, with 17 bases between the two germline ends. The CDR3 DNA reads TGTGCCAGCAGCCCCCCTGTAGGTAGCGGGAACACCGGGGAGCTGTTTTTT. Its translation: CASSPPVGSGNTGELFF.

In this sample, this clonotype turned up a few times. The rearrangement links TRBV6-2 or TRBV6-3 to TRBJ2-7; D not resolved. The CDR3 length is 12 residues. The germline V gene has CDR1 MNHEY and CDR2 SVGEGT. V was trimmed by 2 bases and J by 2 bases, leaving 4 bases between them. CDR3 coding DNA: TGTGCCAGCAGTTACGATACCTACGAGCAGTACTTC. Its translation is CASSYDTYEQYF.

This clonotype occurred many times. The rearrangement links TRBV12-3 or TRBV12-4 to TRBJ2-7, with D tentatively TRBD1 (6 bases). Trimming left V 5 bases short and J 5 bases short, with 16 bases between. This CDR3 region has 14 residues. The CDR3 protein is CASSPQGRPHEQYF. CDR3 nucleotides: TGTGCCAGCAGTCCCCAGGGGCGCCCCCACGAGCAGTACTTC.